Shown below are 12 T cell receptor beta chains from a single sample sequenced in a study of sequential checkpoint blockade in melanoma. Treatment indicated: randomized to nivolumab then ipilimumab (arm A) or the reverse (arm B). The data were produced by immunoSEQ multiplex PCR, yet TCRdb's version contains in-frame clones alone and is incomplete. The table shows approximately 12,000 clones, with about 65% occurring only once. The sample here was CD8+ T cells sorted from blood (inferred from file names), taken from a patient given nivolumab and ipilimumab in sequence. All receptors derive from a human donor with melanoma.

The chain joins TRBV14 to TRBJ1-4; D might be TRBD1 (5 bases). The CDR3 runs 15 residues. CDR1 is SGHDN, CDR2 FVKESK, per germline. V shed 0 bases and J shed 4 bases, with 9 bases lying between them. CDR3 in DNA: TGTGCCAGCAGCCAAGATGCAGGGATTAATGAAAAACTGTTTTTT. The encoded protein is CASSQDAGINEKLFF.

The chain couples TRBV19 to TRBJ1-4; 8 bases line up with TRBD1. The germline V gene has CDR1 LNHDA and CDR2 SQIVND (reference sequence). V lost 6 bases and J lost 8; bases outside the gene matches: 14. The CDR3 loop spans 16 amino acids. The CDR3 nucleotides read TGTGCCAGTAGCACCCGGACAGGGTTACGGGCGGAAAAACTGTTTTTT. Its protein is CASSTRTGLRAEKLFF.

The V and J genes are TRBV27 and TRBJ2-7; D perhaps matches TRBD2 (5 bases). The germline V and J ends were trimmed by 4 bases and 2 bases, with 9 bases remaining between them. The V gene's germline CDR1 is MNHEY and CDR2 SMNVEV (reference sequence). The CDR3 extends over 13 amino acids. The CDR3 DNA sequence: TGTGCCAGCAGTTCTGACTACACCTACGAGCAGTACTTC. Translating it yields CASSSDYTYEQYF.

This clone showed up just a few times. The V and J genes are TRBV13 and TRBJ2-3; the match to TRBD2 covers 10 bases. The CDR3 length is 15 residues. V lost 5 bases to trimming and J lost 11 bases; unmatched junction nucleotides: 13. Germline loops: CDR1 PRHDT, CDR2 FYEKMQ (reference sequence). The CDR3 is CASSHETSGLAVQYF. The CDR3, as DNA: TGTGCCAGCAGCCACGAGACTAGCGGGCTAGCGGTGCAGTATTTT.

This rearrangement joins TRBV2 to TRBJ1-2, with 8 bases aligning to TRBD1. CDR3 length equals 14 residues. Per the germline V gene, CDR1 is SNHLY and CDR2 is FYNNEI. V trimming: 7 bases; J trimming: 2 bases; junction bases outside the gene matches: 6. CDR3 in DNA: TGTGCCAGCATCCTAGGACAGGGAAACTATGGCTACACCTTC. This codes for CASILGQGNYGYTF.

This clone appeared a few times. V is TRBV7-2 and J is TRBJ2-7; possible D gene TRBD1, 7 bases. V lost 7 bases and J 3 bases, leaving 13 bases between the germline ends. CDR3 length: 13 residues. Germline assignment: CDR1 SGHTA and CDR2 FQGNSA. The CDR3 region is CASIPGDSYEQYF. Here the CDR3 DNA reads TGTGCCAGCATCCCGGGGGACAGCTACGAGCAGTACTTC.

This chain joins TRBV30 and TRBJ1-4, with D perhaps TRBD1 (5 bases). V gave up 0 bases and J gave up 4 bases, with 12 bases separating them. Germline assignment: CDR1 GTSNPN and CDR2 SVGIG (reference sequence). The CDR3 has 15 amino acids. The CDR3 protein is CAWSVLTDLNEKLFF. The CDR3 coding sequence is TGTGCCTGGAGTGTACTGACAGACCTTAATGAAAAACTGTTTTTT.

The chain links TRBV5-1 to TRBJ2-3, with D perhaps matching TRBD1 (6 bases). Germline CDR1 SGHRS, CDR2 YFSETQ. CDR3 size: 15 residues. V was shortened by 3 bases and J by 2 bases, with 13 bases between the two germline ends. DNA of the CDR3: TGCGCCAGCAGCTCACTCGGGACACCCACAGATACGCAGTATTTT. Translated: CASSSLGTPTDTQYF.

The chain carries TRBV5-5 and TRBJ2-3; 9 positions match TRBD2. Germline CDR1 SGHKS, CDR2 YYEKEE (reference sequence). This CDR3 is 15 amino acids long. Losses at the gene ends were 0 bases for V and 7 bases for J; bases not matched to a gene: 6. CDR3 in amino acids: CASSLGSGGRNTQYF. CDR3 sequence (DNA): TGTGCCAGCAGCTTGGGTAGCGGGGGTAGAAATACGCAGTATTTT.

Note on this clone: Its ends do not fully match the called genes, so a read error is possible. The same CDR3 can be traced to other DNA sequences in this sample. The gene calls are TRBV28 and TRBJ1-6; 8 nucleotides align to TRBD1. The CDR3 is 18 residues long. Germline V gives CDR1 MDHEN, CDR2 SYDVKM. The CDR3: CASSFSGTGSSYNSPLHF. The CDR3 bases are TGTGCCAGCAGTTTCTCTGGGACAGGAAGCTCCTATAATTCCCCCCTCCACTTT.

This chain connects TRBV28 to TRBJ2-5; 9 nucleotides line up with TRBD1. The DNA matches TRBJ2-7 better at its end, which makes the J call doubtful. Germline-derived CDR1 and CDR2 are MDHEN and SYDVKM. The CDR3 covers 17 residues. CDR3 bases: TGTGCCAGCAGTTCTCCCAGGGACAGGGTGTTGAGCTACGAGCAGTACTTC. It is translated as CASSSPRDRVLSYEQYF.

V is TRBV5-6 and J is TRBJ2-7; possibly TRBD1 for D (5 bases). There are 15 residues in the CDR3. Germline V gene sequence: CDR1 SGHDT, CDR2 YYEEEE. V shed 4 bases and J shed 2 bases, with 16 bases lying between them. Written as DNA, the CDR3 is TGTGCCAGCAGCCCAAAGAAAGGACAAACCTACGAGCAGTACTTC. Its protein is CASSPKKGQTYEQYF.